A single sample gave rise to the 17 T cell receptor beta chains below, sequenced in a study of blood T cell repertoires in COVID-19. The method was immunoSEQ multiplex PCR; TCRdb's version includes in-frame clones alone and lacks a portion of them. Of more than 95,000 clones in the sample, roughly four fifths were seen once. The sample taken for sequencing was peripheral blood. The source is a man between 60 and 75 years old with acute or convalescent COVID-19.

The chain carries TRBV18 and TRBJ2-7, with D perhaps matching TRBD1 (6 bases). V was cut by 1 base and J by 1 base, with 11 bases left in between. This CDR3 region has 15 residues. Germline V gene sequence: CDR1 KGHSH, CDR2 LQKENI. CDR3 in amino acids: CASSPLQGQSYEQYF. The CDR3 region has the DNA TGTGCCAGCTCACCACTACAGGGACAATCCTACGAGCAGTACTTC.

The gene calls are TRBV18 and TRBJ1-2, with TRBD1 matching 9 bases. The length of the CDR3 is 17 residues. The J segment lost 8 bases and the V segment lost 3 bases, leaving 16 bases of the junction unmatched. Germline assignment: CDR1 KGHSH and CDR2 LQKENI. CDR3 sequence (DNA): TGTGCCAGCTCACCCGCCACGGGACAGGGAGTGCTTGGGGGCTACACCTTC. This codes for CASSPATGQGVLGGYTF.

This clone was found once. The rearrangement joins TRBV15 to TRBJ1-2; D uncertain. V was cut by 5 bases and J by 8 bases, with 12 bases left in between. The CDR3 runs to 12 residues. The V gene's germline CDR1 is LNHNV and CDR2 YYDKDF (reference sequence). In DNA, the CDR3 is TGTGCCACCAGCGCGGGGTTTAGCGGCTACACCTTC. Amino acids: CATSAGFSGYTF. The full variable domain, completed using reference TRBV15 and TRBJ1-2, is DAMVIQNPRYQVTQFGKPVTLSCSQTLNHNVMYWYQQKSSQAPKLLFHYYDKDFNNEADTPDNFQSRRPNTSFCFLDIRSPGLGDTAMYLCATSAGFSGYTFGSGTRLTVV.

The CDR3 region has the DNA TGTGCCAGCAGCCAAGATAGTCTGGCTAGCGGGAACTCCTACGAGCAGTACTTC. Translating gives CASSQDSLASGNSYEQYF. The V call is TRBV14, the J call TRBJ2-7; 9 bases are shared with TRBD2. After removal of 0 bases from V and 0 bases from J, the junction contained 9 bases not matched to a gene. The CDR3 is 18 residues long. Germline CDR1 reads SGHDN; CDR2 reads FVKESK.

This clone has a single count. The CDR3 DNA reads TGTGCCAGCAGCTTCAGGACAGGGTATACCGGGGAGCTGTTTTTT. Its protein product is CASSFRTGYTGELFF. The rearrangement joins TRBV5-8 to TRBJ2-2; TRBD1 matches 8 bases. The CDR3 loop spans 15 amino acids. Unmatched junction bases numbered 5, after V lost 2 bases and J lost 5 bases. Germline V gene data show CDR1 as SGHTS and CDR2 as YDEGEE.

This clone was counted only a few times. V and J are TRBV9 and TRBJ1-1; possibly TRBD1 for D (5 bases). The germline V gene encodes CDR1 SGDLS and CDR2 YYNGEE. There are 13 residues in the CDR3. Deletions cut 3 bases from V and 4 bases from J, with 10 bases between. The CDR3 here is CASSARQFTEAFF. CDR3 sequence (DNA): TGTGCCAGCAGCGCCCGACAGTTCACTGAAGCTTTCTTT. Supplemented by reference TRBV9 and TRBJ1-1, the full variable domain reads DSGVTQTPKHLITATGQRVTLRCSPRSGDLSVYWYQQSLDQGLQFLIQYYNGEERAKGNILERFSAQQFPDLHSELNLSSLELGDSALYFCASSARQFTEAFFGQGTRLTVV.

The DNA for the CDR3 is TGTGCCAGCTCATCGACAGAGGTTGAGACCCAGTACTTC. Translating it yields CASSSTEVETQYF. This sequence joins TRBV18 and TRBJ2-5; D perhaps matches TRBD1 (5 bases). V was cut by 5 bases and J by 5 bases, with 12 bases left in between. The germline CDR1 and CDR2 sequences are KGHSH and LQKENI. This CDR3 contains 13 residues.

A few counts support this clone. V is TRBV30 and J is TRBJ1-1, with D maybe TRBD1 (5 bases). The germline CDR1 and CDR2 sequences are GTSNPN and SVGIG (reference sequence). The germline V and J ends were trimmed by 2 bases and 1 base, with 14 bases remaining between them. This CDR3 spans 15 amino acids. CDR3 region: CAWSLRGTANTEAFF. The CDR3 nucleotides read TGTGCCTGGAGTCTCCGGGGGACGGCGAACACTGAAGCTTTCTTT.

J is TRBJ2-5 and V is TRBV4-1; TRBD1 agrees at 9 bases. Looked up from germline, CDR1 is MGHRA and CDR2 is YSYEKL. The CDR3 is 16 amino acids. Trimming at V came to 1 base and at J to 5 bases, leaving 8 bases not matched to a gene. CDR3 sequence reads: CASSQGGQGVVETQYF. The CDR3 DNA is TGCGCCAGCAGCCAAGGGGGACAGGGCGTGGTGGAGACCCAGTACTTC.

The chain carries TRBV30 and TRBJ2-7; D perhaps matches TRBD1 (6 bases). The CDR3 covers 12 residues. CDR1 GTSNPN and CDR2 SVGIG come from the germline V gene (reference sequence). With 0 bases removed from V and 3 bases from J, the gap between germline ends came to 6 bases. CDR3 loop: CAWSVQGYEQYF. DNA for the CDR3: TGTGCCTGGAGTGTACAGGGCTACGAGCAGTACTTC.

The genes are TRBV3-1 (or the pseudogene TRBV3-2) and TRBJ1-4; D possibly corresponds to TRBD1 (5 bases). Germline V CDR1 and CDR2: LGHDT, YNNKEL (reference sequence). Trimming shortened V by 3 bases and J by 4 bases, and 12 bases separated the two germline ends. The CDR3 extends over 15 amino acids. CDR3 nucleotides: TGTGCCAGCAGCCAGGCTTCGGGGGTTAATGAAAAACTGTTTTTT. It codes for CASSQASGVNEKLFF.

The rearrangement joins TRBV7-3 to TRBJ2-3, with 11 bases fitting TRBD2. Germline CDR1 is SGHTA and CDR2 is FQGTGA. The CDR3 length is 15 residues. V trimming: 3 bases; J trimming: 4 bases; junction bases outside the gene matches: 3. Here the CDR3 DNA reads TGTGCCAGCAGCTTCCTTAGCGGGAGGGCAGATACGCAGTATTTT. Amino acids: CASSFLSGRADTQYF. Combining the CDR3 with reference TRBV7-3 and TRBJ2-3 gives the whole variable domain GAGVSQTPSNKVTEKGKYVELRCDPISGHTALYWYRQSLGQGPEFLIYFQGTGAADDSGLPNDRFFAVRPEGSVSTLKIQRTERGDSAVYLCASSFLSGRADTQYFGPGTRLTVL.

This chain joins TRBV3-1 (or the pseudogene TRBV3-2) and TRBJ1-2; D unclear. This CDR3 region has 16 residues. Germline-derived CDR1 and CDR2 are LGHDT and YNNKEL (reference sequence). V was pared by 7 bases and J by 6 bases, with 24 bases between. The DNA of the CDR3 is TGTGCCAGCAACCTGGGAGCTGCCGCGTACCCACATGGCTACACCTTC. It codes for CASNLGAAAYPHGYTF.

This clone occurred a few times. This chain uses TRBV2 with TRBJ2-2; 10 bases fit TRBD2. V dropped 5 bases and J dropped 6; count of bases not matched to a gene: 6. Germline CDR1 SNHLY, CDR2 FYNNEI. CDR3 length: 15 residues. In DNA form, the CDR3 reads TGTGCCAGCAGTTTAAGCGGGAGGGCCTCCGGGGAGCTGTTTTTT. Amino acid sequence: CASSLSGRASGELFF.

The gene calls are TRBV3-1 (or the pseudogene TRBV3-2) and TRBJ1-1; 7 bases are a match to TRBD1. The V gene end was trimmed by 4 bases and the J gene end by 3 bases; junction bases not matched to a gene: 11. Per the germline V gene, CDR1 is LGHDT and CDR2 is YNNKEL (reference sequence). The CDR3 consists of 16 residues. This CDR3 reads CASSRSGQRAYTEAFF. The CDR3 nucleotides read TGTGCCAGCAGCCGATCGGGACAGCGAGCCTACACTGAAGCTTTCTTT.

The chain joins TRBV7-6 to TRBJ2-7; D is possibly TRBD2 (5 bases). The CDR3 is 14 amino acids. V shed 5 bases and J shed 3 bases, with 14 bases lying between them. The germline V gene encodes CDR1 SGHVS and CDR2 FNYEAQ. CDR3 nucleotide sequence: TGTGCCAGCAGCCTCTCCGGGATTGACTACGAGCAGTACTTC. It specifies CASSLSGIDYEQYF. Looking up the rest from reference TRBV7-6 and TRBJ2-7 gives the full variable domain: GAGVSQSPRYKVTKRGQDVALRCDPISGHVSLYWYRQALGQGPEFLTYFNYEAQQDKSGLPNDRFSAERPEGSISTLTIQRTEQRDSAMYRCASSLSGIDYEQYFGPGTRLTVT.

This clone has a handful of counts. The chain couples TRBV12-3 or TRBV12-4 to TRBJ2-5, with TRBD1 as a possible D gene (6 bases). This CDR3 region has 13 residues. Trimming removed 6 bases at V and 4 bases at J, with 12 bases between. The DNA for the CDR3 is TGTGCCAGCAGGGAAACAGGGAGAGAGACCCAGTACTTC. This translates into CASRETGRETQYF.